Listed here is a single T cell receptor (beta chain). Per the study methods: Reference gene primer amplification in the assay estimated nucleated cell counts. Clones were sequenced by immunoSEQ multiplex PCR, and TCRdb holds only the in-frame ones, with some missing. V and J calls and clone size come straight from that table; D and trimming were deduced from the DNA. The profile shows about 270,000 clones, around 86% of them singletons. This sample was included in a study of blood T cell repertoires in COVID-19. Study at large: COVID-19 samples from acute and convalescent phases originated in the United States, Italy and Spain. Sources were T cells, B-cell-depleted T cells, or PBMCs; the material itself was cDNA or gDNA.

Germline trimming cut 7 bases from V and 7 bases from J; bases unmatched to any gene: 10. The germline CDR1 and CDR2 sequences are SGHRS and YFSETQ. CDR3 length: 15 residues. The specimen sequenced was peripheral blood. The rearrangement joins TRBV5-1 to TRBJ1-4; 10 bases fit TRBD1. This TCR was recovered from a man aged 35 to 55 with active or convalescent COVID-19. CDR3 sequence: CASEKRQGAGEKLFF. The CDR3 region has the DNA TGCGCCAGCGAGAAAAGACAGGGGGCTGGTGAAAAACTGTTTTTT.